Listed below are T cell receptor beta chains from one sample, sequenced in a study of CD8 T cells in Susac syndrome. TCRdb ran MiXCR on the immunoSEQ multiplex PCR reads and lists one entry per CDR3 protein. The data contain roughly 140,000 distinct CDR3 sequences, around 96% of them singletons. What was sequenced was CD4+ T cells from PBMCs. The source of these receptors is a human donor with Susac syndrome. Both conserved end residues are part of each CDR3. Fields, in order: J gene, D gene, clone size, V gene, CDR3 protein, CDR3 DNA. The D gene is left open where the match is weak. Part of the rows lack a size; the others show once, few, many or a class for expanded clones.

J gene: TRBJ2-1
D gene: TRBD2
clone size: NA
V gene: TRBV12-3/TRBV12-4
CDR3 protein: CASSLAGASYNEQFF
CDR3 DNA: TGTGCCAGCAGTCTAGCGGGGGCCTCCTACAATGAGCAGTTCTTC

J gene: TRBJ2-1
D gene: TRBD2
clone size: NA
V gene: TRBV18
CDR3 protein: CASSPGTSGANNEQFF
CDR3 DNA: TGTGCCAGCTCACCTGGGACTAGCGGGGCCAACAATGAGCAGTTCTTC

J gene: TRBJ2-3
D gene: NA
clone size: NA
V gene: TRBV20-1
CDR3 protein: CSATGLTSTDTQYF
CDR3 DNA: TGCAGTGCTACCGGGCTGACTAGCACAGATACGCAGTATTTT

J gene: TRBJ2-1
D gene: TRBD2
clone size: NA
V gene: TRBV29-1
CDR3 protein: CSALTSGYNEQFF
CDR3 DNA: TGCAGCGCCCTGACTAGCGGGTACAATGAGCAGTTCTTC

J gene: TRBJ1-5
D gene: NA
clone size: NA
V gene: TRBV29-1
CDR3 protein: CSVQQGRDQPQHF
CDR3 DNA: TGCAGCGTCCAACAGGGACGGGACCAGCCCCAGCATTTT

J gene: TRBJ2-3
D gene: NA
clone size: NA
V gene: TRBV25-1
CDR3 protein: CASSGIDTQYF
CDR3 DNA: TGTGCCAGCAGTGGGATAGATACGCAGTATTTT

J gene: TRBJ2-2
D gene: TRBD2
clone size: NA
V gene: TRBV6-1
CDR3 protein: CASSTGLAGGTGELFF
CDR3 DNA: TGTGCCAGCAGTACCGGACTAGCGGGGGGGACCGGGGAGCTGTTTTTT

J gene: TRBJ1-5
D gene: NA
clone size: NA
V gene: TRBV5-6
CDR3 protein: CASSFVDSNQPQHF
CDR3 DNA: TGTGCCAGCAGCTTCGTGGATAGCAATCAGCCCCAGCATTTT

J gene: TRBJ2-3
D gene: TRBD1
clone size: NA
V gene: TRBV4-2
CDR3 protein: CASSQTGGSTDTQYF
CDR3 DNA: TGTGCCAGCAGCCAAACAGGGGGCAGCACAGATACGCAGTATTTT

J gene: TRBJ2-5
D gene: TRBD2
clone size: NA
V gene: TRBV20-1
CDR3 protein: CSARDPSGGSETQYF
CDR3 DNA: TGCAGTGCTAGAGATCCTAGCGGGGGGTCAGAGACCCAGTACTTC

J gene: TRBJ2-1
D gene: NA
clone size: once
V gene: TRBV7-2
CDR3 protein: CASSLMLGGNEQFF
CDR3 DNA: TGTGCCAGCAGCTTAATGTTAGGAGGTAATGAGCAGTTCTTC

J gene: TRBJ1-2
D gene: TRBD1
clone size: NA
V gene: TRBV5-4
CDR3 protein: CASSLGGVGQGAGGYTF
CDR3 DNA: TGTGCCAGCAGCTTGGGCGGTGTTGGACAGGGGGCTGGCGGCTACACCTTC

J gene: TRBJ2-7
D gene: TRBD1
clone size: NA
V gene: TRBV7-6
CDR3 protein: CASSLDRGSSEQYF
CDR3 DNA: TGTGCCAGCAGCTTGGACAGGGGTTCTAGCGAGCAGTACTTC

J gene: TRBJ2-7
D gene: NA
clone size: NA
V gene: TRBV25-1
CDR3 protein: CASSDLLEQYF
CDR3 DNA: TGTGCCAGCAGTGACCTCCTCGAGCAGTACTTC

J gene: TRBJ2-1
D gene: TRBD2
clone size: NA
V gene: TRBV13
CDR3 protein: CASSLVAGSYNEQFF
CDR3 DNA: TGTGCCAGCAGCTTAGTAGCGGGGTCCTACAATGAGCAGTTCTTC

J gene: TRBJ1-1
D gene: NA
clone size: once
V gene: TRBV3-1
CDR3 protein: CASRTDTEAFF
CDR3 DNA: TGTGCCAGCAGAACCGACACTGAAGCTTTCTTT

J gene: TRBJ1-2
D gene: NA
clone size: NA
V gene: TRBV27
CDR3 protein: CASSFGSNYGYTF
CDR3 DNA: TGTGCCAGCAGTTTCGGCAGTAACTATGGCTACACCTTC

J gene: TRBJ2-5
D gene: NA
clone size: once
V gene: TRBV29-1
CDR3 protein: CSVDGISGVARETQYF
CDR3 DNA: TGCAGCGTTGATGGCATTAGTGGGGTTGCGAGAGAGACCCAGTACTTC

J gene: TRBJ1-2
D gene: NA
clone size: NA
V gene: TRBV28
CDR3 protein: CASSSLTGGNYGYTF
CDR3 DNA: TGTGCCAGCAGTTCCCTGACCGGGGGGAACTATGGCTACACCTTC

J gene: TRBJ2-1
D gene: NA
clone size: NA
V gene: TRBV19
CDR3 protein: CASSEVVRPYNEQFF
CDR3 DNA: TGTGCCAGTAGTGAGGTGGTTAGGCCCTACAATGAGCAGTTCTTC

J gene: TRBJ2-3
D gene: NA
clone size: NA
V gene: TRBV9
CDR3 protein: CASSGLRGDTQYF
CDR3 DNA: TGTGCCAGCAGCGGACTAAGGGGAGATACGCAGTATTTT

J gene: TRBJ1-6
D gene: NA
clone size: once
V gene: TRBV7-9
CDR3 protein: CASSATNSPLHF
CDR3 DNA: TGTGCCAGCAGCGCCACTAATTCACCCCTCCACTTT

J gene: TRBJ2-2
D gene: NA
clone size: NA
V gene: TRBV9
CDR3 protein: CASSVAGIGELFF
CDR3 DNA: TGTGCCAGCAGCGTAGCGGGAATCGGGGAGCTGTTTTTT

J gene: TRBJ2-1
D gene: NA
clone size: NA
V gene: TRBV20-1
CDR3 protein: CSADSRDGLRNEQFF
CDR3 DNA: TGCAGTGCCGACTCAAGGGACGGGTTGAGGAATGAGCAGTTCTTC

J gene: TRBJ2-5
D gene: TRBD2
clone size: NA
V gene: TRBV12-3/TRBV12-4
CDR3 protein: CASSLGLADETQYF
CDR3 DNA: TGTGCCAGCAGTTTGGGGCTAGCGGACGAGACCCAGTACTTC

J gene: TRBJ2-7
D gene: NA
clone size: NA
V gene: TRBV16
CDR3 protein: CASSQMGTQKAYEQYF
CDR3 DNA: TGTGCCAGCAGCCAGATGGGAACCCAAAAAGCCTACGAGCAGTACTTC

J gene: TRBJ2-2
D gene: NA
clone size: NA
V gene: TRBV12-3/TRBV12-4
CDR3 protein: CASSRPAGVTGELFF
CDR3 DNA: TGTGCCAGCAGTCGCCCAGCGGGCGTCACCGGGGAGCTGTTTTTT

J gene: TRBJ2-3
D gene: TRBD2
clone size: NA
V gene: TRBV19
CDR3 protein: CASSIDQVAGVTDTQYF
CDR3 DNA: TGTGCCAGTAGTATAGATCAGGTAGCGGGGGTCACAGATACGCAGTATTTT

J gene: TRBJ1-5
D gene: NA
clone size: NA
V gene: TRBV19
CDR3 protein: CASSPWGRGNQPQHF
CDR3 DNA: TGTGCCAGTAGCCCCTGGGGCCGAGGCAATCAGCCCCAGCATTTT

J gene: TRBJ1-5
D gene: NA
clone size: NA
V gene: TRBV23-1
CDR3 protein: CASSQFQGRGRQPQHF
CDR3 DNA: TGCGCCAGCAGTCAATTTCAGGGGCGCGGCAGGCAGCCCCAGCATTTT

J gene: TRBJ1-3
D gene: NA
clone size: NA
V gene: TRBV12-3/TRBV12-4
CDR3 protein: CASLGNTIYF
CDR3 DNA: TGTGCCAGCCTCGGAAACACCATATATTTT

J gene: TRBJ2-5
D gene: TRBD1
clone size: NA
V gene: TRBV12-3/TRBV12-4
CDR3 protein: CASSVGTGVQETQYF
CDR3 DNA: TGTGCCAGCAGTGTCGGGACAGGGGTACAAGAGACCCAGTACTTC

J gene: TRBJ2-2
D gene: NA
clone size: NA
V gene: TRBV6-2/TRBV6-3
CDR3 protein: CASRDIMELFF
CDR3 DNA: TGTGCCAGCAGGGACATAATGGAGCTGTTTTTT

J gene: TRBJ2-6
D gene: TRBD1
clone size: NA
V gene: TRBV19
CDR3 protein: CASSTAQGAIGANVLTF
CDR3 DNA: TGTGCCAGTAGTACCGCACAGGGGGCGATTGGGGCCAACGTCCTGACTTTC

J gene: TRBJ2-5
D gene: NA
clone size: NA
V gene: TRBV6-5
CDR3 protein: CASSSRVGTDRKETQYF
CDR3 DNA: TGTGCCAGCAGCTCGCGAGTGGGGACGGACCGCAAAGAGACCCAGTACTTC

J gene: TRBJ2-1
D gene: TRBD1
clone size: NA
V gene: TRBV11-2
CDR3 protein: CASSSNRGRDEQFF
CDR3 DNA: TGTGCCAGCAGCTCCAACAGGGGCAGGGATGAGCAGTTCTTC

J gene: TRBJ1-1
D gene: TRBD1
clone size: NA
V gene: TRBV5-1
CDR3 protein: CASSPTGGSGAFF
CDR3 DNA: TGCGCCAGCAGCCCGACAGGGGGAAGCGGAGCTTTCTTT